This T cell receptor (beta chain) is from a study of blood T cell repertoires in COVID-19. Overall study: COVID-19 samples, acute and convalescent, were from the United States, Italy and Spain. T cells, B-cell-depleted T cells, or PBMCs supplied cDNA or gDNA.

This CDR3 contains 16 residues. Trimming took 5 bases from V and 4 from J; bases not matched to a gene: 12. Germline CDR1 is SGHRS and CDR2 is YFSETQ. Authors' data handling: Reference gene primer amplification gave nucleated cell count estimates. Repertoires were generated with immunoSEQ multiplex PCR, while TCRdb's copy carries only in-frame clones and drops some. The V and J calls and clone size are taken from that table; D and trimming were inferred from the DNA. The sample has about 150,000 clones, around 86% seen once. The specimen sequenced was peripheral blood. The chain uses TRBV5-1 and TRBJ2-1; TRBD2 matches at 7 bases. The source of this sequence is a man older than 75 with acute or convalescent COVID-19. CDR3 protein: CASSDTSATLYNEQFF. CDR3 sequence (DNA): TGCGCCAGCAGTGACACTAGCGCCACACTTTACAATGAGCAGTTCTTC.